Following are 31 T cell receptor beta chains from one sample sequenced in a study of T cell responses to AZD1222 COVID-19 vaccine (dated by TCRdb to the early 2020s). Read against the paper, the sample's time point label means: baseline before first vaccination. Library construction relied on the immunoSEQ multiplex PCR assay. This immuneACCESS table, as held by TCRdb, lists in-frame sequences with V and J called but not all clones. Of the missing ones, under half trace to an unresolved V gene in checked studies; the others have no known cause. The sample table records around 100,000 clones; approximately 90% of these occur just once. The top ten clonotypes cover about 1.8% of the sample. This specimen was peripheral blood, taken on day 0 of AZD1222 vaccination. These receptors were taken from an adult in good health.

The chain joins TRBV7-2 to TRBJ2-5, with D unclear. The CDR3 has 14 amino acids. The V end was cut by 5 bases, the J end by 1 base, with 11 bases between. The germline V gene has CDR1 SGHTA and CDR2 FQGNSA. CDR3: CASSQSQTQETQYF. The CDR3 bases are TGTGCCAGCAGCCAGAGCCAAACCCAAGAGACCCAGTACTTC.

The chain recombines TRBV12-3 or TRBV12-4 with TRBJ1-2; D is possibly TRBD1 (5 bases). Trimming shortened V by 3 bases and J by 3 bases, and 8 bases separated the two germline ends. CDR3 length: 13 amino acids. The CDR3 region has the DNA TGTGCCAGCAGTTTCGAGGGGTACTATGGCTACACCTTC. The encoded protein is CASSFEGYYGYTF.

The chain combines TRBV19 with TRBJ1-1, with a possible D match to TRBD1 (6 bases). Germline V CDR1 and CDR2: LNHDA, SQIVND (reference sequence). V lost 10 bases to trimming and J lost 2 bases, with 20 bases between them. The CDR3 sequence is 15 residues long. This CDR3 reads CATTAGTRANTEAFF. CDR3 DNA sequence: TGTGCCACCACGGCCGGGACAAGGGCCAACACTGAAGCTTTCTTT.

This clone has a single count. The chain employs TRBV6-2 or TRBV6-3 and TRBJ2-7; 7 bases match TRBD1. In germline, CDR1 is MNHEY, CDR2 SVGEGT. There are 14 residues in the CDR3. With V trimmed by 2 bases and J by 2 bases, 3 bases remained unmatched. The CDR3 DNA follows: TGTGCCAGCAGTTACAGGGGGCCACCCTACGAGCAGTACTTC. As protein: CASSYRGPPYEQYF.

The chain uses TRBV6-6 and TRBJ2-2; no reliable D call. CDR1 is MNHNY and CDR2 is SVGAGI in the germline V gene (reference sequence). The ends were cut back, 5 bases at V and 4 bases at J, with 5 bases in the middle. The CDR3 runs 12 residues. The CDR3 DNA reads TGTGCCAGCAGTACCCCCACCGGGGAGCTGTTTTTT. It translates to CASSTPTGELFF.

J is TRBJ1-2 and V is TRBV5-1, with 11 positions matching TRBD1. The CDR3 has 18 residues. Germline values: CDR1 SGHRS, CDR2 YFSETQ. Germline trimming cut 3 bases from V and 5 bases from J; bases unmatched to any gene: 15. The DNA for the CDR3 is TGCGCCAGCAGCTCCGGACAGGGGGCGCCCAAAACTATATATGGCTACACCTTC. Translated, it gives CASSSGQGAPKTIYGYTF.

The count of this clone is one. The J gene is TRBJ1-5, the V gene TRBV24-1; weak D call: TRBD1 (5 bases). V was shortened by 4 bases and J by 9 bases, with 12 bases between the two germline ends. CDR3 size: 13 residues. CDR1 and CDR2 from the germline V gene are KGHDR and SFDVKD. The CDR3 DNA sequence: TGTGCCACCAGTGAGGGTGACGGGGCGCCCCAGCATTTT. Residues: CATSEGDGAPQHF.

CDR3 in DNA: TGTGCCAGTAGCGAGGGGACTAGCGGGAGGACAAGCACAGATACGCAGTATTTT. Translated, it gives CASSEGTSGRTSTDTQYF. The chain uses TRBV19 and TRBJ2-3, with 15 bases lining up with TRBD2. Germline V CDR1 and CDR2: LNHDA, SQIVND (reference sequence). The CDR3 spans 18 residues. The J segment lost 0 bases and the V segment lost 6 bases, leaving 7 bases of the junction unmatched.

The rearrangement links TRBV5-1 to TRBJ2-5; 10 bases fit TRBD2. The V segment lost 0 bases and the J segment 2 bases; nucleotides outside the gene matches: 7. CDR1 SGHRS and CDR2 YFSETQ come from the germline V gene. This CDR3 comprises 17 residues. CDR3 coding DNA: TGCGCCAGCAGCTTGGTCCCTAGCGGGGGAGCGCAAGAGACCCAGTACTTC. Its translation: CASSLVPSGGAQETQYF. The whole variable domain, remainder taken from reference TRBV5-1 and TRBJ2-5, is KAGVTQTPRYLIKTRGQQVTLSCSPISGHRSVSWYQQTPGQGLQFLFEYFSETQRNKGNFPGRFSGRQFSNSRSEMNVSTLELGDSALYLCASSLVPSGGAQETQYFGPGTRLLVL.

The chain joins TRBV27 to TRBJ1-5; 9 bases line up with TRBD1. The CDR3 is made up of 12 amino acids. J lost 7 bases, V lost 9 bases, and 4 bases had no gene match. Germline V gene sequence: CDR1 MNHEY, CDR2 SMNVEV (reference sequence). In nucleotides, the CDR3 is TGTGCCAGTCGGACAGGGGACCAGCCCCAGCATTTT. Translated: CASRTGDQPQHF.

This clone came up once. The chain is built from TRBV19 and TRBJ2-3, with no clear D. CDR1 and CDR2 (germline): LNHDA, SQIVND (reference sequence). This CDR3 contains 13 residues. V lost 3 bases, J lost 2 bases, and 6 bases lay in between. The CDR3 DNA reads TGTGCCAGTAGTATCCCTTCCACAGATACGCAGTATTTT. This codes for CASSIPSTDTQYF.

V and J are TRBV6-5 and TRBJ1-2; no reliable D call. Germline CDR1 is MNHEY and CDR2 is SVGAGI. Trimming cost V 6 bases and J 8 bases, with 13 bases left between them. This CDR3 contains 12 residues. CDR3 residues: CASSSAAGGYTF. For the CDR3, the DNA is TGTGCCAGCAGCTCCGCAGCCGGGGGCTACACCTTC.

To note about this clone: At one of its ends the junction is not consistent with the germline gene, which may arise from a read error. CDR3 DNA sequence: TGTGCTAGCAGCTTAACCCCCGACTGGCAAGAGACCCAGTACTTC. Its translation: CASSLTPDWQETQYF. V and J are TRBV7-7 and TRBJ2-5; D remains ambiguous. Germline V gene sequence: CDR1 SSHAT, CDR2 FNYEAQ (reference sequence). There are 15 residues in the CDR3.

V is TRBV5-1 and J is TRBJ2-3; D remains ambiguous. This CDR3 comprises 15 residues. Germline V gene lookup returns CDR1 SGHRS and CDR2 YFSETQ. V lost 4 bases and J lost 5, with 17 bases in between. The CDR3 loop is CASSEPRVLGDTQYF. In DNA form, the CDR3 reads TGCGCCAGCAGCGAACCTAGGGTACTGGGAGATACGCAGTATTTT.

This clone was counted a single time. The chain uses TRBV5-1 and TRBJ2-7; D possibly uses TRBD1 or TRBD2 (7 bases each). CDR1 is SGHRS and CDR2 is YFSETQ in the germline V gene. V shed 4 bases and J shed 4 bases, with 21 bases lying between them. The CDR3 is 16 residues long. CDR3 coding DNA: TGCGCCAGCAGCCCACAGGGGAGCGGGGCGTCATACGAGCAGTACTTC. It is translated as CASSPQGSGASYEQYF.

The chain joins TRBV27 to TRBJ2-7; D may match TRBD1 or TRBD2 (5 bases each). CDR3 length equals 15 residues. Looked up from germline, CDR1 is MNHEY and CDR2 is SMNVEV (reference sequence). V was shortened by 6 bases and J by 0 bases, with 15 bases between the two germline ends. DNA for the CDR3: TGTGCCAGCAGGATCGGGACGGAGAGCTCCTACGAGCAGTACTTC. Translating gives CASRIGTESSYEQYF.

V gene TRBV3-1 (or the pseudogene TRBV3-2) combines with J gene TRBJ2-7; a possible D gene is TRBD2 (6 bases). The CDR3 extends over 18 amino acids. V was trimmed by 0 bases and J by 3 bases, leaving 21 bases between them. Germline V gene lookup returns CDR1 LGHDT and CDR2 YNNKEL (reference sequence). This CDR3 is CASSQDWGSVVGLYEQYF. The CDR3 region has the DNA TGTGCCAGCAGCCAAGATTGGGGGTCTGTGGTGGGACTCTACGAGCAGTACTTC.

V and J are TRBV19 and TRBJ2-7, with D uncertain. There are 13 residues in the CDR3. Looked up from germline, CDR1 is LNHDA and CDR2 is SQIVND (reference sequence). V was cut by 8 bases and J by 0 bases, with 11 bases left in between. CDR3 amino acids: CASAVRNSYEQYF. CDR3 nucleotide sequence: TGTGCCAGTGCAGTAAGGAACTCCTACGAGCAGTACTTC.

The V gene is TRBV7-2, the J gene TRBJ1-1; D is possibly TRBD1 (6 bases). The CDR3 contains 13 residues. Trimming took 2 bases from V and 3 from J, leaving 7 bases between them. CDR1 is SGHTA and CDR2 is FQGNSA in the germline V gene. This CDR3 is CASSLHRDTEAFF. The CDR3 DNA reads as TGTGCCAGCAGCTTACACAGGGACACTGAAGCTTTCTTT.

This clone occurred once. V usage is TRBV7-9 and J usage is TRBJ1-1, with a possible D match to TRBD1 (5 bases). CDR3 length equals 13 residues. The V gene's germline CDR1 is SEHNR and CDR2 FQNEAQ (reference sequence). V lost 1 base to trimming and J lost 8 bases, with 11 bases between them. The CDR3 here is CASSLEWQGEAFF. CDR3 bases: TGTGCCAGCAGCTTAGAGTGGCAGGGCGAAGCTTTCTTT.

CDR3: CASSLGEFGYGYTF. The CDR3 DNA sequence: TGTGCCAGCAGCTTAGGCGAATTTGGCTATGGCTACACCTTC. The chain links TRBV11-2 to TRBJ1-2; D is ambiguous. The CDR3 has 14 residues. The V gene's germline CDR1 is SGHAT and CDR2 FQNNGV. Trimming took 1 base from V and 4 from J, leaving 10 bases between them. Full variable domain (rest looked up from reference TRBV11-2 and TRBJ1-2): EAGVAQSPRYKIIEKRQSVAFWCNPISGHATLYWYQQILGQGPKLLIQFQNNGVVDDSQLPKDRFSAERLKGVDSTLKIQPAKLEDSAVYLCASSLGEFGYGYTFGSGTRLTVV.

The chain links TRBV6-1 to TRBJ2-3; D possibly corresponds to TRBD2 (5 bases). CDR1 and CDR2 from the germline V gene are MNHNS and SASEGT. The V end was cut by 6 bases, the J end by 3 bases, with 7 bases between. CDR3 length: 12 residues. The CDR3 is CASRRGTDTQYF. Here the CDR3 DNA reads TGTGCCAGCAGGCGAGGGACAGATACGCAGTATTTT.

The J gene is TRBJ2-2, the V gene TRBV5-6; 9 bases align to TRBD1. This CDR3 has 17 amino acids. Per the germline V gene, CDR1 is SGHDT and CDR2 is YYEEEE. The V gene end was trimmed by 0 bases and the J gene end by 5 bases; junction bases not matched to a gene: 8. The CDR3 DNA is TGTGCCAGCAGCTTGGTTGGGGGACAGGGAGCAACCGGGGAGCTGTTTTTT. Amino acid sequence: CASSLVGGQGATGELFF.

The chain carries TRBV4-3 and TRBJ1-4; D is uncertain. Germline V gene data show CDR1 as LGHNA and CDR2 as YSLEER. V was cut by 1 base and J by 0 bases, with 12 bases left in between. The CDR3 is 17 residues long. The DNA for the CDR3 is TGCGCCAGCAGCCAAGCGGATGGGATTGCAACTAATGAAAAACTGTTTTTT. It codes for CASSQADGIATNEKLFF.

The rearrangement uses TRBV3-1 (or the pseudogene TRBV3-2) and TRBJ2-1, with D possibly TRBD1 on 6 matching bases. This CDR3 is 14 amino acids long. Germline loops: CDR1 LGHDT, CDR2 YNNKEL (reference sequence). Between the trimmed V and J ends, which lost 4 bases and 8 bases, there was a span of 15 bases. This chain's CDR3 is CASSPEGRGHEQFF. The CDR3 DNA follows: TGTGCCAGCAGCCCCGAGGGCAGGGGCCATGAGCAGTTCTTC.

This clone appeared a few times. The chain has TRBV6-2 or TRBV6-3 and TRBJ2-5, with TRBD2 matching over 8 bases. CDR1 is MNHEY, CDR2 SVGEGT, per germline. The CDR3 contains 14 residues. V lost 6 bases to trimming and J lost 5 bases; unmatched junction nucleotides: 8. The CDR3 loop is CASSLREVTETQYF. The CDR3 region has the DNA TGTGCCAGCAGCCTGCGGGAGGTCACGGAGACCCAGTACTTC.

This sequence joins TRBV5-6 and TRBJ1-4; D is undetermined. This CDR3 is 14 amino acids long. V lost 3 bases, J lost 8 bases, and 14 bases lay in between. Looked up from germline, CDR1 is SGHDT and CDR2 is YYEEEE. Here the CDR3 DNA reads TGTGCCAGCAGCTCCATACCGCTCCAGGAAAAACTGTTTTTT. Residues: CASSSIPLQEKLFF.

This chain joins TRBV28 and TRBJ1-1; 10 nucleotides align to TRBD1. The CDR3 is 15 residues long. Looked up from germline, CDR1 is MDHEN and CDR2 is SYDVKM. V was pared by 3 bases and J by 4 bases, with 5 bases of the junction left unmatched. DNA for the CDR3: TGTGCCAGCAGTTTGGACAGGGGGATAGGCACTGAAGCTTTCTTT. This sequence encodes CASSLDRGIGTEAFF.

CDR3: CASAARGGPYEQYF. As DNA, the CDR3 is TGTGCCAGCGCTGCCCGGGGCGGTCCCTACGAGCAGTACTTC. V is TRBV27 and J is TRBJ2-7; D might be TRBD1 or TRBD2, each matching 5 bases. This CDR3 region has 14 residues. CDR1 and CDR2 (germline): MNHEY, SMNVEV (reference sequence). Trimming shortened V by 8 bases and J by 2 bases, and 16 bases separated the two germline ends.

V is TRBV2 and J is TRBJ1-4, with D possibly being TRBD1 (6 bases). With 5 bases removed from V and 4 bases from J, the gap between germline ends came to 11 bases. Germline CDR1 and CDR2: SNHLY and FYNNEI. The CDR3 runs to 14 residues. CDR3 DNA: TGTGCCAGCAGTCCTACAGGGAGTAATGAAAAACTGTTTTTT. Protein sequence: CASSPTGSNEKLFF.

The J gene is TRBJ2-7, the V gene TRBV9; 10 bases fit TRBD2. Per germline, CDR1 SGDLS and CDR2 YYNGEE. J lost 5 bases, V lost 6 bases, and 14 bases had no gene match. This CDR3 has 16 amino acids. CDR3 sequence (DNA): TGTGCCAGCACTCCGGGGCTAGCGGGGGACGGGAACGAGCAGTACTTC. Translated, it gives CASTPGLAGDGNEQYF. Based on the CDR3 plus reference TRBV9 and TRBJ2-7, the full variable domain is DSGVTQTPKHLITATGQRVTLRCSPRSGDLSVYWYQQSLDQGLQFLIQYYNGEERAKGNILERFSAQQFPDLHSELNLSSLELGDSALYFCASTPGLAGDGNEQYFGPGTRLTVT.